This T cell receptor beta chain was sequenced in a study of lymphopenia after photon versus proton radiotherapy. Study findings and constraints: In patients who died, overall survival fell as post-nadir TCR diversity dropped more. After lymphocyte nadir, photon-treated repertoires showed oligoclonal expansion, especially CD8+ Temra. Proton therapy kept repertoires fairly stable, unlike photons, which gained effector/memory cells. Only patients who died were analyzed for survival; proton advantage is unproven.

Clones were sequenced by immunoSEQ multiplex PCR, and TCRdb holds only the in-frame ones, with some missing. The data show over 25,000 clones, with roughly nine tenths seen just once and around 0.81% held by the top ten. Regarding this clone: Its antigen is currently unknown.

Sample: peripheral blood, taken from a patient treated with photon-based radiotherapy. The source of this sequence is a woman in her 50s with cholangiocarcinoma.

CDR3 in amino acids: CASSLAGGTGLNYGYTF. DNA of the CDR3: TGTGCCAGCAGCTTGGCCGGGGGTACAGGCCTTAACTATGGCTACACCTTC. This sequence joins TRBV5-6 and TRBJ1-2, with D tentatively TRBD1 (5 bases). CDR1 is SGHDT, CDR2 YYEEEE, per germline. Trimming left V 0 bases short and J 1 base short, with 16 bases between. This CDR3 has 17 amino acids.